The 28 T cell receptor beta chains below all came from one sample that was sequenced in a study of CD8 T cells in Susac syndrome. Random hexamers were used to reverse transcribe the RNA input (about 0.45 to 1 ug). TCRdb fed the immunoSEQ multiplex PCR reads into MiXCR, producing one record per CDR3 protein. The data hold 200,000 or so distinct CDR3 sequences, with about 94% observed a single time. Sequencing was performed on CD8+ T cells from PBMCs. These receptors were taken from a human donor with multiple sclerosis.

The rearrangement uses TRBV7-9 and TRBJ2-2; 9 positions match TRBD2. CDR1 is SEHNR, CDR2 FQNEAQ, per germline (reference sequence). The CDR3 totals 14 residues. The V gene end was trimmed by 1 base and the J gene end by 6 bases; junction bases not matched to a gene: 0. The CDR3 here is CASSLGLAAGELFF. The CDR3 coding sequence is TGTGCCAGCAGCTTAGGACTAGCGGCCGGGGAGCTGTTTTTT.

The CDR3 here is CAWSEVAGNEQFF. The CDR3 DNA reads TGTGCCTGGAGTGAGGTCGCGGGCAATGAGCAGTTCTTC. The chain has TRBV30 and TRBJ2-1; a possible D gene is TRBD2 (5 bases). V lost 1 base, J lost 6 bases, and 10 bases lay in between. The CDR3 spans 13 residues. The germline gives CDR1 GTSNPN, CDR2 SVGIG (reference sequence).

The gene calls are TRBV12-3 or TRBV12-4 and TRBJ1-5; 10 nucleotides match TRBD1. The CDR3 consists of 17 residues. The J segment lost 6 bases and the V segment lost 4 bases, leaving 12 bases of the junction unmatched. The CDR3 DNA sequence: TGTGCCAGCAGTTCCGGGACAGGGGAAACGGGGACTCAGCCCCAGCATTTT. Protein product: CASSSGTGETGTQPQHF.

This sequence joins TRBV6-6 and TRBJ2-5; the D is unclear. CDR1 and CDR2 (germline): MNHNY, SVGAGI (reference sequence). This CDR3 spans 14 amino acids. Trimming took off 4 bases at V and 2 bases at J, with 11 bases between the two ends. The CDR3 DNA follows: TGTGCCAGCAGTTCGTGGCAGATACAAGAGACCCAGTACTTC. Protein sequence: CASSSWQIQETQYF.

The V call is TRBV6-5, the J call TRBJ1-2, with 9 bases fitting TRBD1. V dropped 6 bases and J dropped 5; count of bases not matched to a gene: 7. Germline V lookup: CDR1 MNHEY, CDR2 SVGAGI. This CDR3 comprises 14 residues. The CDR3 region is CASRPGQGFYGYTF. CDR3 nucleotides: TGTGCCAGCAGACCGGGACAGGGCTTTTATGGCTACACCTTC.

The chain carries TRBV6-2 or TRBV6-3 and TRBJ1-6; TRBD1 might be the D (5 bases). Deletions cut 5 bases from V and 8 bases from J, with 22 bases between. Germline lookup yields CDR1 MNHEY and CDR2 SVGEGT. This CDR3 has 17 residues. Here the CDR3 reads CASSPRDSSVVDSPLHF. CDR3 bases: TGTGCCAGCAGTCCGCGGGACTCCTCTGTGGTTGATTCACCCCTCCACTTT.

The chain combines TRBV29-1 with TRBJ1-2; 7 positions match TRBD1. Losses at the gene ends were 6 bases for V and 5 bases for J; bases not matched to a gene: 9. Germline V lookup: CDR1 SQVTM, CDR2 ANQGSEA. The CDR3 consists of 13 residues. CDR3 loop: CSVPNRGRYGYTF. The CDR3 coding sequence is TGCAGCGTCCCGAACAGGGGCCGTTATGGCTACACCTTC.

The genes are TRBV3-1 and TRBJ1-2; D possibly corresponds to TRBD1 (5 bases). The CDR3 has 13 residues. With 4 bases removed from V and 4 bases from J, the gap between germline ends came to 10 bases. Germline assignment: CDR1 LGHDT and CDR2 YNNKEL (reference sequence). In DNA form, the CDR3 reads TGTGCCAGCAGCCCTTCGGGGGGCTATGGCTACACCTTC. Translating it yields CASSPSGGYGYTF.

The chain has TRBV27 and TRBJ2-5; unclear D gene. Germline assignment: CDR1 MNHEY and CDR2 SMNVEV (reference sequence). V was shortened by 1 base and J by 5 bases, with 5 bases between the two germline ends. The CDR3 extends over 12 amino acids. The CDR3 nucleotides read TGTGCCAGCAGTTTATATGGGGAGACCCAGTACTTC. Translated: CASSLYGETQYF.

This chain joins TRBV29-1 and TRBJ2-3; a weak D match, TRBD1 (6 bases). In germline, CDR1 is SQVTM, CDR2 ANQGSEA. This CDR3 contains 20 residues. Trimming took off 4 bases at V and 1 base at J, with 30 bases between the two ends. CDR3 DNA sequence: TGCAGCGTTGCTTTAACCCCCGGGGACACAAGCCTTTTGGGCACAGATACGCAGTATTTT. It yields the protein CSVALTPGDTSLLGTDTQYF.

CDR3 nucleotide sequence: TGTGCCAGCAGTTATACCCCGAATTACGAGCAGTACTTC. It codes for CASSYTPNYEQYF. The V gene is TRBV27, the J gene TRBJ2-7; D unresolved. The CDR3 length is 13 residues. Germline CDR1 MNHEY, CDR2 SMNVEV (reference sequence). The V and J ends lost 4 bases and 4 bases respectively, with 11 bases between them.

The chain is built from TRBV2 and TRBJ2-3, with 9 bases fitting TRBD1. CDR3 size: 15 residues. The V and J ends lost 5 bases and 1 base, in that order; junction bases with no gene match: 4. Germline V gene sequence: CDR1 SNHLY, CDR2 FYNNEI. The CDR3 sequence: CASSNRDRGTDTQYF. The DNA for the CDR3 is TGTGCCAGCAGTAACCGGGACAGGGGCACAGATACGCAGTATTTT.

The chain combines TRBV27 with TRBJ1-1; D not resolved. The CDR3 totals 11 residues. Trimming left V 6 bases short and J 6 bases short, with 8 bases between. Per germline, CDR1 MNHEY and CDR2 SMNVEV (reference sequence). The CDR3 region has the DNA TGTGCCAGCAGGGAGGGATCTGAAGCTTTCTTT. This encodes CASREGSEAFF.

This clonotype has more than one count but fewer than ten. This chain joins TRBV5-1 and TRBJ2-7; D remains unclear. V was trimmed by 3 bases and J by 6 bases, leaving 7 bases between them. The CDR3 sequence is 11 residues long. CDR1 is SGHRS and CDR2 is YFSETQ in the germline V gene. In nucleotides, the CDR3 is TGCGCCAGCAGCTATGGGCCCGAGCAGTACTTC. This gives the protein CASSYGPEQYF.

This chain connects TRBV20-1 to TRBJ1-1; D not resolved. The CDR3 contains 12 residues. In germline, CDR1 is DFQATT, CDR2 SNEGSKA (reference sequence). The V end was cut by 3 bases, the J end by 4 bases, with 9 bases between. This CDR3 reads CSASNEGTEAFF. CDR3 sequence (DNA): TGCAGTGCTAGTAACGAAGGCACTGAAGCTTTCTTT.

The chain employs TRBV30 and TRBJ2-7; D might be TRBD1 or TRBD2, each matching 5 bases. CDR3 length equals 14 residues. V was trimmed by 3 bases and J by 7 bases, leaving 19 bases between them. CDR1 and CDR2 from the germline V gene are GTSNPN and SVGIG (reference sequence). The CDR3 loop reads CAWSPGMGPLEQYF. The CDR3 nucleotides read TGTGCCTGGAGCCCGGGGATGGGGCCTCTAGAGCAGTACTTC. The full variable domain, with the rest looked up from reference TRBV30 and TRBJ2-7, is SQTIHQWPATLVQPVGSPLSLECTVEGTSNPNLYWYRQAAGRGLQLLFYSVGIGQISSEVPQNLSASRPQDRQFILSSKKLLLSDSGFYLCAWSPGMGPLEQYFGPGTRLTVT.

This chain connects TRBV12-3 or TRBV12-4 to TRBJ2-5; TRBD2 matches at 8 bases. The CDR3 is made up of 14 amino acids. Trimming at V came to 3 bases and at J to 4 bases, leaving 4 bases not matched to a gene. The CDR3 DNA follows: TGTGCCAGCAGTTTCTCGGGGGGGGGAGAGACCCAGTACTTC. It encodes CASSFSGGGETQYF.

The rearrangement joins TRBV12-3 or TRBV12-4 to TRBJ1-2; maybe TRBD1 (5 bases). CDR3 size: 15 residues. Between the trimmed V and J ends, which lost 6 bases and 1 base, there was a span of 15 bases. Written as DNA, the CDR3 is TGTGCCAGCAGCTGGGGACTCGGAGGTAACTATGGCTACACCTTC. It is translated as CASSWGLGGNYGYTF.

The genes are TRBV7-9 and TRBJ2-1; unclear D gene. V was shortened by 0 bases and J by 5 bases, with 8 bases between the two germline ends. The CDR3 totals 14 residues. The germline V gene encodes CDR1 SEHNR and CDR2 FQNEAQ (reference sequence). The CDR3 DNA is TGTGCCAGCAGCTTAGCGGCTAGTCACAATGAGCAGTTCTTC. Protein sequence: CASSLAASHNEQFF.

The CDR3 DNA sequence: TGTGCCACCAGCCCCACCAAGGGGGAGGTAAACTATGGCTACACCTTC. This codes for CATSPTKGEVNYGYTF. The chain couples TRBV15 to TRBJ1-2, with a tentative D call TRBD1 (6 bases). The V and J ends lost 5 bases and 2 bases respectively, with 18 bases between them. CDR3 length: 16 amino acids. CDR1 is LNHNV and CDR2 is YYDKDF in the germline V gene (reference sequence).

The chain carries TRBV6-5 and TRBJ1-5; D gene ambiguous. Germline V CDR1 and CDR2: MNHEY, SVGAGI. This CDR3 spans 13 amino acids. V was clipped by 2 bases and J by 2 bases, with 4 bases between them. This CDR3 is CASSYTGNQPQHF. As DNA, the CDR3 is TGTGCCAGCAGTTACACGGGCAATCAGCCCCAGCATTTT.

This chain links TRBV7-2 with TRBJ1-4; unclear D gene. Trimming shortened V by 2 bases and J by 5 bases, and 15 bases separated the two germline ends. The CDR3 has 16 amino acids. Germline assignment: CDR1 SGHTA and CDR2 FQGNSA. The CDR3 DNA sequence: TGTGCCAGCAGCTTAAACCCTGGGATTCGAAATGAAAAACTGTTTTTT. This codes for CASSLNPGIRNEKLFF.

V and J are TRBV7-9 and TRBJ1-2; 8 bases fit TRBD1. There are 16 residues in the CDR3. With 5 bases clipped from V and 2 bases from J, the junction kept 10 bases outside the gene matches. CDR1 is SEHNR and CDR2 is FQNEAQ in the germline V gene (reference sequence). In DNA form, the CDR3 reads TGTGCCAGCAGCGAAGTGCCGGGACAGGAAAACTATGGCTACACCTTC. Translated: CASSEVPGQENYGYTF.

The CDR3 here is CASSLLPTGLSANYGYTF. In nucleotides, the CDR3 is TGTGCCAGCAGCTTGTTGCCGACAGGGTTAAGTGCCAACTATGGCTACACCTTC. The rearrangement links TRBV5-4 to TRBJ1-2, with 7 bases that match TRBD1. V shed 1 base, J shed 2 bases, and the junction held 14 bases outside the gene matches. Germline CDR1 is SGHNT and CDR2 is YYREEE (reference sequence). The CDR3 extends over 18 amino acids.

This clonotype occurred once. The rearrangement joins TRBV5-4 to TRBJ2-1; 12 bases agree with TRBD2. The CDR3 has 16 residues. The germline gives CDR1 SGHNT, CDR2 YYREEE (reference sequence). J gave up 3 bases and V 4 bases, and 5 bases lay outside the gene matches. The CDR3 is CASSATSGSGYNEQFF. CDR3 nucleotide sequence: TGTGCCAGCAGCGCGACTAGCGGGAGCGGCTACAATGAGCAGTTCTTC.

The rearrangement joins TRBV5-6 to TRBJ1-1; 10 nucleotides match TRBD1. With V trimmed by 0 bases and J by 8 bases, 4 bases remained unmatched. This CDR3 region has 14 residues. The V gene's germline CDR1 is SGHDT and CDR2 YYEEEE. CDR3 protein: CASSLGQGALEAFF. Written as DNA, the CDR3 is TGTGCCAGCAGCTTGGGACAGGGGGCGTTAGAAGCTTTCTTT.

This clonotype was observed a single time. This sequence joins TRBV15 and TRBJ1-4, with D unclear. V lost 3 bases and J 8 bases, leaving 10 bases between the germline ends. The CDR3 runs 13 residues. Germline assignment: CDR1 LNHNV and CDR2 YYDKDF (reference sequence). The DNA for the CDR3 is TGTGCCACCAGCAGGGCGGGTCAGGAAAAACTGTTTTTT. Amino acids: CATSRAGQEKLFF.

The chain combines TRBV7-2 with TRBJ2-1; tentatively, D is TRBD2 (5 bases). The CDR3 has 14 residues. Germline V CDR1 and CDR2: SGHTA, FQGNSA. With 3 bases removed from V and 2 bases from J, the gap between germline ends came to 8 bases. As DNA, the CDR3 is TGTGCCAGCAGCTTTCCGGGGACCTACAATGAGCAGTTCTTC. Translated, it gives CASSFPGTYNEQFF.